The count of the clone carrying this TCR beta chain is one. Antigen specificity is unknown. This CDR3 has 14 residues. Germline CDR1 reads SGHAT; CDR2 reads FQNNGV. The germline V and J ends were trimmed by 0 bases and 8 bases, with 13 bases remaining between them. The entry originates in a study of T cell repertoires in cytomegalovirus infection. Study details: It was recently identified HLA-C-restricted and well-studied HLA-B-restricted CMV epitopes that the study used. It can be stated that public TCR beta signatures indicated CMV infection as well as a matching HLA type.

TCRdb itself ran the reads through MiXCR, one entry per CDR3 protein. The sample contains about 830,000 distinct CDR3 sequences, about 31% of which appear only once. Overall study findings and caveats: HLA-C-restricted CMV clonotypes gave the most frequent clonotype in two of eight donors. Cumulative public TCR beta family frequency identified carriers of CMV plus the relevant HLA.

This material consisted of cultured CD8+ T cells from PBMCs, taken from culture after CMV antigen stimulation. The sequence came from a human donor in good health (CMV status not recorded). Some clones in this sample may be carry-over from other donors' samples. The chain links TRBV11-2 to TRBJ1-2; D is uncertain. The CDR3 sequence: CASSLDVSSFGYTF. Here the CDR3 DNA reads TGTGCCAGCAGCTTAGATGTGAGTTCCTTCGGCTACACCTTC. The entire variable domain, with the rest obtained from reference TRBV11-2 and TRBJ1-2, is as follows: EAGVAQSPRYKIIEKRQSVAFWCNPISGHATLYWYQQILGQGPKLLIQFQNNGVVDDSQLPKDRFSAERLKGVDSTLKIQPAKLEDSAVYLCASSLDVSSFGYTFGSGTRLTVV.